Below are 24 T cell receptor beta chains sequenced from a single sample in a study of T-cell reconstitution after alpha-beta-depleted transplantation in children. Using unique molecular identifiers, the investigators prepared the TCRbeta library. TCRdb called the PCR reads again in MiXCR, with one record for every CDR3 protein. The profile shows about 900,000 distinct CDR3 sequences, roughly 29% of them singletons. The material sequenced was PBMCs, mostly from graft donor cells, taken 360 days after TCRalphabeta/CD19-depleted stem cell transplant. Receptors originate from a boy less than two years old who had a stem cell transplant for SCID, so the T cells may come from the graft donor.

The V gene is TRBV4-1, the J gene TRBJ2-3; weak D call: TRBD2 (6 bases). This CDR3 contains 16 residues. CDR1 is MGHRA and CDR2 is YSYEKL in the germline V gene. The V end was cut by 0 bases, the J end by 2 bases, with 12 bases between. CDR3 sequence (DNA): TGCGCCAGCAGCCAAGATCGGGGGATCCCCACAGATACGCAGTATTTT. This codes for CASSQDRGIPTDTQYF.

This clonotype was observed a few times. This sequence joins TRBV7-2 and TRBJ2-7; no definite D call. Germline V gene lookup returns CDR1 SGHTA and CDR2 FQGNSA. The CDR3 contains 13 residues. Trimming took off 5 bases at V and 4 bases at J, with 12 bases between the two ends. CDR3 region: CASSARNSYEQYF. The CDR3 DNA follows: TGTGCCAGCAGCGCCCGAAACTCGTACGAGCAGTACTTC.

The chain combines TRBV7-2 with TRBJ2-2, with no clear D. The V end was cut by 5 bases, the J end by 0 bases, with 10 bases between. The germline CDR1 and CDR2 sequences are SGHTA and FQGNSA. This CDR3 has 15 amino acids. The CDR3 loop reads CASSTRAANTGELFF. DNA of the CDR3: TGTGCCAGCAGCACCCGGGCCGCGAACACCGGGGAGCTGTTTTTT.

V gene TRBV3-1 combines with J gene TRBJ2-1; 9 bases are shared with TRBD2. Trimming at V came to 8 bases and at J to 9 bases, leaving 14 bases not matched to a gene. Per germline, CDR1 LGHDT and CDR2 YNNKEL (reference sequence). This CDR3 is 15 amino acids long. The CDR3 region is CASSRMGGGAFEQFF. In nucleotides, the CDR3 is TGTGCCAGCTCTAGGATGGGCGGGGGGGCCTTTGAGCAGTTCTTC.

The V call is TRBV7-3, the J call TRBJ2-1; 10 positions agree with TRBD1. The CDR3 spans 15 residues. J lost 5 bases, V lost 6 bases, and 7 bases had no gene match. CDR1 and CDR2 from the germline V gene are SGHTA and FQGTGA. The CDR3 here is CASSWTGGYNNEQFF. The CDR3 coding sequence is TGTGCCAGCAGTTGGACAGGGGGATATAACAATGAGCAGTTCTTC.

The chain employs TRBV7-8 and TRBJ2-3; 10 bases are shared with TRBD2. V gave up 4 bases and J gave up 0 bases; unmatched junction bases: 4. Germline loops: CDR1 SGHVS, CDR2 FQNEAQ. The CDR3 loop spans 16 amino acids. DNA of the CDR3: TGTGCCAGCAGCTACCTAGCGGGGGCTAGCACAGATACGCAGTATTTT. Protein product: CASSYLAGASTDTQYF.

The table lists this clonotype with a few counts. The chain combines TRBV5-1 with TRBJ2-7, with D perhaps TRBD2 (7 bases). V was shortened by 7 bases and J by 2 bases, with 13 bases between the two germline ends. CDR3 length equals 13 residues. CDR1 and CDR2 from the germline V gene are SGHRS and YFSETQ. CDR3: CASGRGIAYEQYF. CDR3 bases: TGCGCCAGCGGGAGGGGGATTGCCTACGAGCAGTACTTC.

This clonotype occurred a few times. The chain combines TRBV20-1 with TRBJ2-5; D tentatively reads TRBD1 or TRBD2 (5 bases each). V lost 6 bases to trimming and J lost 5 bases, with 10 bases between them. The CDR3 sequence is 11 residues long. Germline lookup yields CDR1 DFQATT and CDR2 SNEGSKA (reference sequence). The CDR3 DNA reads TGCAGTGCGACTAAGGGGGAGACCCAGTACTTC. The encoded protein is CSATKGETQYF.

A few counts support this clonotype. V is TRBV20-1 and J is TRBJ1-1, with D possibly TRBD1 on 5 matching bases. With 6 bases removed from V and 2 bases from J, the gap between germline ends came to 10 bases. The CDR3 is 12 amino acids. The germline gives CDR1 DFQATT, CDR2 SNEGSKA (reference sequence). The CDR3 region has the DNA TGCAGTGCCAGTCAGGGCAACACTGAAGCTTTCTTT. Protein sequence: CSASQGNTEAFF.

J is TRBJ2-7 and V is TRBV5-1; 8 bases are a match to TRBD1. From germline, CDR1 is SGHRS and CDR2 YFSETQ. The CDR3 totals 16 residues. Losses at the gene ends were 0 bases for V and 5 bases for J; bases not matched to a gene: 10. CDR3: CASSLDAQGAMDEQYF. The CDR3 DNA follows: TGCGCCAGCAGCTTGGATGCCCAGGGGGCCATGGACGAGCAGTACTTC. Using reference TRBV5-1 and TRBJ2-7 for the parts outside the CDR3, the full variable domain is KAGVTQTPRYLIKTRGQQVTLSCSPISGHRSVSWYQQTPGQGLQFLFEYFSETQRNKGNFPGRFSGRQFSNSRSEMNVSTLELGDSALYLCASSLDAQGAMDEQYFGPGTRLTVT.

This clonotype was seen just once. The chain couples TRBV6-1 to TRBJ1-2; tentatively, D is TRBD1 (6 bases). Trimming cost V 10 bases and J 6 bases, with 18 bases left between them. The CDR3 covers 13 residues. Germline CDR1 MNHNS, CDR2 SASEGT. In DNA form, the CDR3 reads TGTGCCACCAGGGGCCAGGGGCGGGATGGCTACACCTTC. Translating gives CATRGQGRDGYTF.

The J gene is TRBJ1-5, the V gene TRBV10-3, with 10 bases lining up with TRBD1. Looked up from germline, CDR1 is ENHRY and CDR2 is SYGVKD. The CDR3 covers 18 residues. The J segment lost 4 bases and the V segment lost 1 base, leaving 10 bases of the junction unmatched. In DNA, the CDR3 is TGTGCCATCAGTGAGTATCGATTCGGACAGGGGGTTAATCAGCCCCAGCATTTT. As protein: CAISEYRFGQGVNQPQHF.

CDR3 amino acids: CATSRVLQTTEAFF. The CDR3 DNA is TGTGCCACCAGCAGAGTGTTGCAGACAACTGAAGCTTTCTTT. This sequence joins TRBV15 and TRBJ1-1; D is unresolved. V was cut by 1 base and J by 5 bases, with 11 bases left in between. The CDR3 is 14 residues long. The V gene's germline CDR1 is LNHNV and CDR2 YYDKDF (reference sequence).

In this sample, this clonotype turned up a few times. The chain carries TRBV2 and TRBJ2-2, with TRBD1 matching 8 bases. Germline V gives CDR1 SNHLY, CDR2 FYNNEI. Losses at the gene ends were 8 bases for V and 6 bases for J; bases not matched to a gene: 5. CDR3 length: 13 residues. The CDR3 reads CASGDRIAGELFF. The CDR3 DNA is TGTGCCAGCGGGGACAGGATTGCCGGGGAGCTGTTTTTT.

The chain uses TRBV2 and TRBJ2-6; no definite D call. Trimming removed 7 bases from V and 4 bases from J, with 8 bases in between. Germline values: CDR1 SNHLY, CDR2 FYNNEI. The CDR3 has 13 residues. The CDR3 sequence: CASKGFGANVLTF. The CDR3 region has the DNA TGTGCCAGCAAGGGATTCGGGGCCAACGTCCTGACTTTC. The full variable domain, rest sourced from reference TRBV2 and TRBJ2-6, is EPEVTQTPSHQVTQMGQEVILRCVPISNHLYFYWYRQILGQKVEFLVSFYNNEISEKSEIFDDQFSVERPDGSNFTLKIRSTKLEDSAMYFCASKGFGANVLTFGAGSRLTVL.

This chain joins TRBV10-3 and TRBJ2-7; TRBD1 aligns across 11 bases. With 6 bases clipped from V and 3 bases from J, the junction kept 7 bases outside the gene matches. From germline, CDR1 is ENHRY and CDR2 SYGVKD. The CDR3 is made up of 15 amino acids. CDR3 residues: CAISRGTGGNYEQYF. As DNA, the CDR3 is TGTGCCATCAGCAGAGGGACAGGGGGTAACTACGAGCAGTACTTC.

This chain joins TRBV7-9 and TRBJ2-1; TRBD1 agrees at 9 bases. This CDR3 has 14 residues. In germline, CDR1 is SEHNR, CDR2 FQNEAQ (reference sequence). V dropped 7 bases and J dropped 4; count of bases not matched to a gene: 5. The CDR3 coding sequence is TGTGCCAGCAAAAAGACAGGGGGGTACAATGAGCAGTTCTTC. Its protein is CASKKTGGYNEQFF.

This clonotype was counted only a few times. Written as DNA, the CDR3 is TGTGCCACCAGCAGAGATACAGGTCTCTCTGGAAACACCATATATTTT. Its translation is CATSRDTGLSGNTIYF. V gene TRBV15 combines with J gene TRBJ1-3; D might be TRBD1 (5 bases). This CDR3 spans 16 amino acids. V lost 0 bases and J lost 0, with 9 bases in between. Germline V gene data show CDR1 as LNHNV and CDR2 as YYDKDF (reference sequence).

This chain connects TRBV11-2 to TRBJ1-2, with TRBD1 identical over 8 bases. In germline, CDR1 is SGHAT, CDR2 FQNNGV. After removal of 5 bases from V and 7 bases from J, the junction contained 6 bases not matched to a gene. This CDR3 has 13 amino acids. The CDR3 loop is CASSRDRGAGYTF. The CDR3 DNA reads TGTGCCAGCAGCCGAGACAGGGGTGCTGGCTACACCTTC.

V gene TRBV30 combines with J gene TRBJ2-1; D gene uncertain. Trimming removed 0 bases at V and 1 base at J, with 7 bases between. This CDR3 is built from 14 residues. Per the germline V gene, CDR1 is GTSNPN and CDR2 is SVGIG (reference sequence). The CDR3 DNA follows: TGTGCCTGGAGTGTACAAGGGTCCTACAATGAGCAGTTCTTC. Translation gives CAWSVQGSYNEQFF.

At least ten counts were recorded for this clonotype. CDR3 coding DNA: TGCGCCAGCAGCCAAGACCCCCAACTGCGGGAGACCCAGTACTTC. Translation gives CASSQDPQLRETQYF. The chain links TRBV4-1 to TRBJ2-5, with D uncertain. V lost 0 bases and J 5 bases, leaving 13 bases between the germline ends. The CDR3 consists of 15 residues. The V gene's germline CDR1 is MGHRA and CDR2 YSYEKL.

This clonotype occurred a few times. CDR3 DNA sequence: TGTGCCAGCAGCTCGGCAGGGGGTAACGAGCAGTACTTC. It is translated as CASSSAGGNEQYF. The chain recombines TRBV7-9 with TRBJ2-7; TRBD1 agrees at 7 bases. CDR3 size: 13 residues. The V gene's germline CDR1 is SEHNR and CDR2 FQNEAQ (reference sequence). The ends lost 4 bases at V and 5 bases at J; junction bases unmatched: 5.

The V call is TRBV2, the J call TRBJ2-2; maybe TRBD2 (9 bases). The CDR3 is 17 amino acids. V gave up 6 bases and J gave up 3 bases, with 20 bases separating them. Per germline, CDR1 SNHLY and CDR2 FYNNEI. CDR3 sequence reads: CASRPPRGGQDTGELFF. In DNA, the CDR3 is TGTGCCAGCAGGCCCCCGCGGGGGGGACAGGACACCGGGGAGCTGTTTTTT. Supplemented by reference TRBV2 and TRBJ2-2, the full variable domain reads EPEVTQTPSHQVTQMGQEVILRCVPISNHLYFYWYRQILGQKVEFLVSFYNNEISEKSEIFDDQFSVERPDGSNFTLKIRSTKLEDSAMYFCASRPPRGGQDTGELFFGEGSRLTVL.

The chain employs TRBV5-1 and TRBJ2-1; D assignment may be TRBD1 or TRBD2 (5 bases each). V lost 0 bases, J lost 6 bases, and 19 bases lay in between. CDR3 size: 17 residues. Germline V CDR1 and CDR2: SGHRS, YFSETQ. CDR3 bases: TGCGCCAGCAGCTTGGAACCCCCCGGGGCCCTACGCAATGAGCAGTTCTTC. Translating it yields CASSLEPPGALRNEQFF.